This is a list of T cell receptor beta chains from one sample in a study of shared clonotypes between healthy human individuals. Profiling relied on immunoSEQ multiplex PCR, and the TCRdb table lists in-frame clones only, not all of them. The top ten hold around 0.13% of the sample, which has approximately 2.4 million clones, approximately 94% seen once. The material sequenced was naive CD4+ T cells sorted from blood. These receptors all come from a man aged 18-30 years in good health. Each CDR3 is given with its conserved first and last residue. D genes are given only for firm matches. Some rows have no size entry. The others give once, few or many, or a class for an expanded clone.

v_call: TRBV11-3; clone_size: .; d_call: .; j_call: TRBJ2-2; cdr3_nt: TGTGCCAGCAGCTTGGGGCCGCGGCGGGCGCTGTTTTTT; cdr3_aa: CASSLGPRRALFF
v_call: TRBV5-1; clone_size: .; d_call: TRBD2; j_call: TRBJ2-2; cdr3_nt: TGCGCCAGCAGCTTGGCTACGGGACTACTCGCCGGGGAGCTGTTTTTT; cdr3_aa: CASSLATGLLAGELFF
v_call: TRBV11-2; clone_size: once; d_call: .; j_call: TRBJ2-2; cdr3_nt: TGTGCCAGCAGCTTAGATCGTCAGGCGAACACCGGGGAGCTGTTTTTT; cdr3_aa: CASSLDRQANTGELFF
v_call: TRBV29-1; clone_size: .; d_call: .; j_call: TRBJ1-1; cdr3_nt: TGCAGCGGACGTAACACTGAAGCTTTCTTT; cdr3_aa: CSGRNTEAFF
v_call: TRBV2; clone_size: .; d_call: TRBD1; j_call: TRBJ1-4; cdr3_nt: TGTGCCAGCAGTGAAGGGACAGGGGGTTTTAGAGATGAAAAACTGTTTTTT; cdr3_aa: CASSEGTGGFRDEKLFF
v_call: TRBV18; clone_size: .; d_call: TRBD2; j_call: TRBJ2-7; cdr3_nt: TGTGCCAGCTCACTCCGGCGGGAGGCGACCTACGAGCAGTACTTC; cdr3_aa: CASSLRREATYEQYF
v_call: TRBV7-2; clone_size: .; d_call: .; j_call: TRBJ2-5; cdr3_nt: TGTGCCAGCAGCTTATCCCCGGGAGAAGAGACCCAGTACTTC; cdr3_aa: CASSLSPGEETQYF
v_call: TRBV7-9; clone_size: .; d_call: .; j_call: TRBJ1-4; cdr3_nt: TGTGCCAGCAGCCTACTGTCCCCGGTCAATGAAAAACTGTTTTTT; cdr3_aa: CASSLLSPVNEKLFF
v_call: TRBV5-1; clone_size: .; d_call: TRBD1; j_call: TRBJ1-2; cdr3_nt: TGCGCCAGCAGCCCCGGACAGGTTCTCAACTATGGCTACACCTTC; cdr3_aa: CASSPGQVLNYGYTF
v_call: TRBV28; clone_size: once; d_call: .; j_call: TRBJ2-2; cdr3_nt: TGTGCCAGCAGTTTAACCGGGGAGCTGTTTTTT; cdr3_aa: CASSLTGELFF
v_call: TRBV2; clone_size: .; d_call: .; j_call: TRBJ2-3; cdr3_nt: TGTGCCAGCAGTCCCATGGCAGATACGCAGTATTTT; cdr3_aa: CASSPMADTQYF
v_call: TRBV6-1; clone_size: once; d_call: .; j_call: TRBJ1-1; cdr3_nt: TGTGCCAGCAGTGGGGTGGCGGTGAACACTGAAGCTTTCTTT; cdr3_aa: CASSGVAVNTEAFF
v_call: TRBV5-1; clone_size: .; d_call: TRBD1; j_call: TRBJ1-6; cdr3_nt: TGCGCCAGCAGCCCACGGACAGGGAATAATTCACCCCTCCACTTT; cdr3_aa: CASSPRTGNNSPLHF
v_call: TRBV6-1; clone_size: .; d_call: TRBD2; j_call: TRBJ2-1; cdr3_nt: TGTGCCAGCAGTGAAGGGACTAGCTCCTACAATGAGCAGTTCTTC; cdr3_aa: CASSEGTSSYNEQFF
v_call: TRBV25-1; clone_size: .; d_call: .; j_call: TRBJ2-7; cdr3_nt: TGTGCCAGCAGTGAGGCCGGGACTGGGAGCTCCTACGAGCAGTACTTC; cdr3_aa: CASSEAGTGSSYEQYF
v_call: TRBV10-1; clone_size: .; d_call: TRBD1; j_call: TRBJ2-3; cdr3_nt: TGCGCCAGCAGTGAGTCAGGGACAGGGCCAGATACGCAGTATTTT; cdr3_aa: CASSESGTGPDTQYF
v_call: TRBV5-1; clone_size: once; d_call: .; j_call: TRBJ2-2; cdr3_nt: TGCGCCAGCAGCCCACTACGAGATACCGGGGAGCTGTTTTTT; cdr3_aa: CASSPLRDTGELFF
v_call: TRBV11-2; clone_size: .; d_call: .; j_call: TRBJ2-1; cdr3_nt: TGTGCCAGCAGAACAAACCTGGACTACAATGAGCAGTTCTTC; cdr3_aa: CASRTNLDYNEQFF
v_call: TRBV27; clone_size: .; d_call: .; j_call: TRBJ2-7; cdr3_nt: TGTGCCAGCGGCTCTAGGGCTTTTTACGAGCAGTACTTC; cdr3_aa: CASGSRAFYEQYF
v_call: TRBV10-1; clone_size: .; d_call: TRBD1; j_call: TRBJ2-7; cdr3_nt: TGCGCCAGCAGTGAGGGGGACAGGGCCGAGCAGTACTTC; cdr3_aa: CASSEGDRAEQYF
v_call: TRBV9; clone_size: .; d_call: TRBD2; j_call: TRBJ2-1; cdr3_nt: TGTGCCAGCAGCGTAGGGGGCGGGAGTCAATCAATCGCCCATGAGCAGTTCTTC; cdr3_aa: CASSVGGGSQSIAHEQFF
v_call: TRBV6-5; clone_size: .; d_call: .; j_call: TRBJ1-5; cdr3_nt: TGTGCCAGCAGTTACTCGTATTCGGGGGGCAATCAGCCCCAGCATTTT; cdr3_aa: CASSYSYSGGNQPQHF
v_call: TRBV29-1; clone_size: .; d_call: TRBD2; j_call: TRBJ2-1; cdr3_nt: TGCAGCGTCGGACAGGGGACTAGCGGCGAGCAGTTCTTC; cdr3_aa: CSVGQGTSGEQFF
v_call: TRBV7-8; clone_size: .; d_call: TRBD1; j_call: TRBJ1-5; cdr3_nt: TGTGCCAGCAGCCCTAATTCGGGACAGGGTGTCTATCAGCCCCAGCATTTT; cdr3_aa: CASSPNSGQGVYQPQHF
v_call: TRBV30; clone_size: .; d_call: .; j_call: TRBJ2-1; cdr3_nt: TGTGCCTGGAGTCCCGGCAGCTACAATGAGCAGTTCTTC; cdr3_aa: CAWSPGSYNEQFF
v_call: TRBV9; clone_size: .; d_call: .; j_call: TRBJ2-2; cdr3_nt: TGTGCCAGCAGCATACAAACTAGTGCCGGGGAGCTGTTTTTT; cdr3_aa: CASSIQTSAGELFF
v_call: TRBV4-1; clone_size: .; d_call: .; j_call: TRBJ2-3; cdr3_nt: TGCGCCAGCAGCCGCGTCGGGGCGAGCGCAGATACGCAGTATTTT; cdr3_aa: CASSRVGASADTQYF
v_call: TRBV2; clone_size: .; d_call: .; j_call: TRBJ2-2; cdr3_nt: TGTGCCAGCAGTGAAAATCCCACGGGGGAGCTGTTTTTT; cdr3_aa: CASSENPTGELFF
v_call: TRBV19; clone_size: .; d_call: .; j_call: TRBJ1-5; cdr3_nt: TGTGCCAGTAGTAAAGTCAATCAGCCCCAGCATTTT; cdr3_aa: CASSKVNQPQHF
v_call: TRBV5-8; clone_size: .; d_call: .; j_call: TRBJ2-1; cdr3_nt: TGTGCCAGCAGGCCGAACAATGAGCAGTTCTTC; cdr3_aa: CASRPNNEQFF
v_call: TRBV2; clone_size: .; d_call: .; j_call: TRBJ2-7; cdr3_nt: TGTGCCAGCAGTGAAGAGTTCGTGGCCCTGAAATCCTACGAGCAGTACTTC; cdr3_aa: CASSEEFVALKSYEQYF
v_call: TRBV11-2; clone_size: .; d_call: TRBD1; j_call: TRBJ1-3; cdr3_nt: TGTGCCAGCAGCCTCCGGGACAGGTTTTCTGGAAACACCATATATTTT; cdr3_aa: CASSLRDRFSGNTIYF
v_call: TRBV7-2; clone_size: .; d_call: .; j_call: TRBJ1-5; cdr3_nt: TGTGCCAGCAGCCTCGGGGGGATCGGAACTAATCAGCCCCAGCATTTT; cdr3_aa: CASSLGGIGTNQPQHF
v_call: TRBV5-1; clone_size: .; d_call: .; j_call: TRBJ2-5; cdr3_nt: TGCGCCAGCAGCTTTGATCAGACGGAGACCCAGTACTTC; cdr3_aa: CASSFDQTETQYF
v_call: TRBV6-1; clone_size: .; d_call: TRBD1; j_call: TRBJ2-7; cdr3_nt: TGTGCCAGCAGTGTGGACAGGGGCTACGAGCAGTACTTC; cdr3_aa: CASSVDRGYEQYF
v_call: TRBV19; clone_size: .; d_call: .; j_call: TRBJ2-5; cdr3_nt: TGTGCCAGTAGTATAGGACTAGTGTCACAAGAGACCCAGTACTTC; cdr3_aa: CASSIGLVSQETQYF
v_call: TRBV7-9; clone_size: .; d_call: TRBD1; j_call: TRBJ2-7; cdr3_nt: TGTGCCAGCAGCGGACAGGGAAGTAATAGACCCTCCTACGAGCAGTACTTC; cdr3_aa: CASSGQGSNRPSYEQYF
v_call: TRBV19; clone_size: .; d_call: .; j_call: TRBJ1-6; cdr3_nt: TGTGCCAGTAGTCGATATCACTCCTATAATTCACCCCTCCACTTT; cdr3_aa: CASSRYHSYNSPLHF
v_call: TRBV9; clone_size: .; d_call: .; j_call: TRBJ2-2; cdr3_nt: TGTGCCAGCAGCGTAGGGAACCCAGGGAAGTCCGGGGAGCTGTTTTTT; cdr3_aa: CASSVGNPGKSGELFF
v_call: TRBV5-1; clone_size: .; d_call: .; j_call: TRBJ2-3; cdr3_nt: TGCGCCAGCAGCTTGTGGGGGAGTGCGACAGATACGCAGTATTTT; cdr3_aa: CASSLWGSATDTQYF
v_call: TRBV25-1; clone_size: .; d_call: .; j_call: TRBJ2-3; cdr3_nt: TGTGCCAGCAGTGGCGGGCAGGGGCTCACAGATACGCAGTATTTT; cdr3_aa: CASSGGQGLTDTQYF
v_call: TRBV5-6; clone_size: .; d_call: .; j_call: TRBJ1-2; cdr3_nt: TGTGCCAGCAGCTTGGCGGGGCCCTATGGCTACACCTTC; cdr3_aa: CASSLAGPYGYTF
v_call: TRBV19; clone_size: .; d_call: .; j_call: TRBJ1-1; cdr3_nt: TGTGCCAGTAGTATAGGTCCCGACAAGCTGGGGAGAGCTTTCTTT; cdr3_aa: CASSIGPDKLGRAFF
v_call: TRBV30; clone_size: few; d_call: .; j_call: TRBJ1-4; cdr3_nt: TGTGCCTGGAAGACGAGGAGTGAAAAACTGTTTTTT; cdr3_aa: CAWKTRSEKLFF
v_call: TRBV5-1; clone_size: .; d_call: .; j_call: TRBJ1-4; cdr3_nt: TGCGCCAGCAGCTTGGCTGGGGGCGGTGAAAAACTGTTTTTT; cdr3_aa: CASSLAGGGEKLFF
v_call: TRBV10-3; clone_size: .; d_call: .; j_call: TRBJ2-5; cdr3_nt: TGTGCCATCAGTGAGTCGGGCGAGAAGTACTTC; cdr3_aa: CAISESGEKYF